This T cell receptor (beta chain) was documented in a study of OX40 agonist ivuxolimab in advanced cancers. The overall study: Patients were dosed intravenously with ivuxolimab at 0.01 to 10 mg/kg every 2 weeks. Study findings and constraints: What antigens the expanded peripheral T cells recognized was never established. Fewer expanded clones were found on average in CD4+ than in CD8+ T cells.

Germline V CDR1 and CDR2: SGHTA, FQGNSA. This CDR3 region has 15 residues. V gave up 5 bases and J gave up 8 bases, with 18 bases separating them. Assay: immunoSEQ multiplex PCR; the TCRdb copy retains only in-frame clones and omits some. Of around 140,000 clones listed, approximately 94% are singletons. In its sample, this clone was seen a few times. Its antigen is not identified. The chain couples TRBV7-2 to TRBJ1-4; no clear D gene. This specimen was CD4+ or CD8+ T cells sorted from blood, taken in a trial of the OX40 agonist ivuxolimab. The source of this sequence is an adult with an advanced solid tumor such as melanoma, head and neck, liver or kidney cancer. CDR3 loop: CASSTRVGRLEKLFF. DNA of the CDR3: TGTGCCAGCAGCACCCGGGTGGGAAGGTTGGAAAAACTGTTTTTT.